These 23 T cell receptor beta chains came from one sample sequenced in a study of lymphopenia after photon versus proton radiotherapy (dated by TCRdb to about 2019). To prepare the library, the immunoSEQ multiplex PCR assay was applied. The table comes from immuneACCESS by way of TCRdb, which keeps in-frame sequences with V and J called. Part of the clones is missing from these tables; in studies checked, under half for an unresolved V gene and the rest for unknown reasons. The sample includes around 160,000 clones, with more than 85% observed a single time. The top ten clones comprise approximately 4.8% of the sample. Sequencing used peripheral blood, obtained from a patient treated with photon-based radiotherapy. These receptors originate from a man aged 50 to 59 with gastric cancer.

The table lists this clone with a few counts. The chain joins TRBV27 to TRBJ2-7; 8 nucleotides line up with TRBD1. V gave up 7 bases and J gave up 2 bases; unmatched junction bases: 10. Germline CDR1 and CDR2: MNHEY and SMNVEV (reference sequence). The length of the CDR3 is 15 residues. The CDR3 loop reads CASNFRGRGTYEQYF. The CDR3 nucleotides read TGTGCCAGCAATTTCAGGGGGCGCGGGACCTACGAGCAGTACTTC.

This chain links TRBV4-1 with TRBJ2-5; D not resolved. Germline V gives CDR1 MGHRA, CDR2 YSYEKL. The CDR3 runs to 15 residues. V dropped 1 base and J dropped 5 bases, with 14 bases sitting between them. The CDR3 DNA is TGCGCCAGCAGCCAAGGAGTTGGCAGATCGGAGACCCAGTACTTC. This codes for CASSQGVGRSETQYF.

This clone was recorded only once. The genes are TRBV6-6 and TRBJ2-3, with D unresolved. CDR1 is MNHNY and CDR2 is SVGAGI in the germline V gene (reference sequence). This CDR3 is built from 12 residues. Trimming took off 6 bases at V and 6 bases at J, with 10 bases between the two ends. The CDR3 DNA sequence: TGTGCCAGCAGCGTTCCTGGGGATACGCAGTATTTT. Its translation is CASSVPGDTQYF.

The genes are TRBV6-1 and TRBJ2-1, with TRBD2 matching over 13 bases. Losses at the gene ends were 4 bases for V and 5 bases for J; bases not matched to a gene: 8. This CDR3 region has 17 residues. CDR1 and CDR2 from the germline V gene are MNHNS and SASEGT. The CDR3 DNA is TGTGCCAGCAGTGCAATATGGGGACTAGCGGGGCACAATGAGCAGTTCTTC. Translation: CASSAIWGLAGHNEQFF.

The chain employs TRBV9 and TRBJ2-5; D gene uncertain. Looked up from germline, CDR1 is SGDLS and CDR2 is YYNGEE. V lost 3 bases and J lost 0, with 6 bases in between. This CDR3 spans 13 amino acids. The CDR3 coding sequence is TGTGCCAGCAGCGGACCGTACCAAGAGACCCAGTACTTC. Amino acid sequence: CASSGPYQETQYF.

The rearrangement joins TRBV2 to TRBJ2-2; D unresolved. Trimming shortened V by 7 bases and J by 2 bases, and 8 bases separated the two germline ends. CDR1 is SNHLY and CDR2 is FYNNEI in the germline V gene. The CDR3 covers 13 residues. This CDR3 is CASTRSNTGELFF. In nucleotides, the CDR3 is TGTGCCAGCACGCGGTCTAACACCGGGGAGCTGTTTTTT. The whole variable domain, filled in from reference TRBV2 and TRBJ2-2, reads EPEVTQTPSHQVTQMGQEVILRCVPISNHLYFYWYRQILGQKVEFLVSFYNNEISEKSEIFDDQFSVERPDGSNFTLKIRSTKLEDSAMYFCASTRSNTGELFFGEGSRLTVL.

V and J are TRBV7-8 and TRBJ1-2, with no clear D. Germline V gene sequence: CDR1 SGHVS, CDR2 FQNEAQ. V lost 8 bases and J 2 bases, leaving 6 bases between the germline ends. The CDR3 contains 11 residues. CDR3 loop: CASSANYGYTF. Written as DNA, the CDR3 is TGTGCCAGCTCCGCAAACTATGGCTACACCTTC.

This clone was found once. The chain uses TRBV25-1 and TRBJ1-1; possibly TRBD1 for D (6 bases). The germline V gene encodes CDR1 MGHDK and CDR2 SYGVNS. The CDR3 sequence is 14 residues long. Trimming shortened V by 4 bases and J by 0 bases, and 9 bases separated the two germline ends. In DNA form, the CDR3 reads TGTGCCAGCAGTGGCGGACAGTTGAACACTGAAGCTTTCTTT. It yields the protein CASSGGQLNTEAFF. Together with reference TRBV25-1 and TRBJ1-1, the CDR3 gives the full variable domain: EADIYQTPRYLVIGTGKKITLECSQTMGHDKMYWYQQDPGMELHLIHYSYGVNSTEKGDLSSESTVSRIRTEHFPLTLESARPSHTSQYLCASSGGQLNTEAFFGQGTRLTVV.

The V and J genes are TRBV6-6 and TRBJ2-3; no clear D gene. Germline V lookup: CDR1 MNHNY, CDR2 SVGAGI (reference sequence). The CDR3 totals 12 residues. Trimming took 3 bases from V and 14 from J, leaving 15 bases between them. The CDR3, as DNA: TGTGCCAGCAGTTATGTAGCCTCAGAAGGGTATTTT. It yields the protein CASSYVASEGYF.

CDR3 region: CASRVLGQGAYRQETQYF. Written as DNA, the CDR3 is TGTGCCAGCAGGGTCCTCGGACAGGGGGCCTACCGACAAGAGACCCAGTACTTC. V usage is TRBV27 and J usage is TRBJ2-5; the match to TRBD1 covers 11 bases. The V gene end was trimmed by 6 bases and the J gene end by 2 bases; junction bases not matched to a gene: 14. Germline V gene sequence: CDR1 MNHEY, CDR2 SMNVEV (reference sequence). The CDR3 runs to 18 residues.

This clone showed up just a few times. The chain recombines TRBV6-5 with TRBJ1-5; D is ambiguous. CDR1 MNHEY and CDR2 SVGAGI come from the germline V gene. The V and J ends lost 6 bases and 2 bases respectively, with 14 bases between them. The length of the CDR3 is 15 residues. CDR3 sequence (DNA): TGTGCCAGCAGACCGTCGCCCACGGGCAATCAGCCCCAGCATTTT. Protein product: CASRPSPTGNQPQHF.

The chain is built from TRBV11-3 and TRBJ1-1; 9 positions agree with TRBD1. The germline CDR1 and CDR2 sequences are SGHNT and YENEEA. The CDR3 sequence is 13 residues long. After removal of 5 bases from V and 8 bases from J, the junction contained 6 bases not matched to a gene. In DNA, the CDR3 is TGTGCCAGCAGCCCGGGGACAGGGCCCGAAGCTTTCTTT. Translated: CASSPGTGPEAFF.

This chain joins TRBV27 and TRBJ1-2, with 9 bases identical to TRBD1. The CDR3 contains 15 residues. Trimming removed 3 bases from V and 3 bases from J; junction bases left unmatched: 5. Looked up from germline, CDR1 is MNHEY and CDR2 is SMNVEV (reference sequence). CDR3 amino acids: CASSLSDRGDYGYTF. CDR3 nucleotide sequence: TGTGCCAGCAGTTTGTCGGACAGGGGTGACTATGGCTACACCTTC.

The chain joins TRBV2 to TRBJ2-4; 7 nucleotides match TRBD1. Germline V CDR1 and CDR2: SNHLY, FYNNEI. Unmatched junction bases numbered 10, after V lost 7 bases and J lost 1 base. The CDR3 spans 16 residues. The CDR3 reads CASIRSGTAAKNIQYF. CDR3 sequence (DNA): TGTGCCAGCATCCGTTCCGGGACAGCCGCCAAAAACATTCAGTACTTC.

The CDR3 coding sequence is TGTGCCAGCAGCTTGGAGACAGGGACGTACGAGCAGTACTTC. As protein: CASSLETGTYEQYF. V gene TRBV5-5 combines with J gene TRBJ2-7, with 7 bases fitting TRBD1. The CDR3 loop spans 14 amino acids. The trim removed 0 bases at V and 4 bases at J, leaving 4 bases unmatched. The germline gives CDR1 SGHKS, CDR2 YYEKEE (reference sequence).

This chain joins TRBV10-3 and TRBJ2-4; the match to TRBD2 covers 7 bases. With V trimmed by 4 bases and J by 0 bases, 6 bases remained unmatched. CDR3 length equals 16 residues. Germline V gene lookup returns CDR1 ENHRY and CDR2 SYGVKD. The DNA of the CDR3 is TGTGCCATCAGTGTGGGGGGGACGGGAGCCAAAAACATTCAGTACTTC. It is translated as CAISVGGTGAKNIQYF.

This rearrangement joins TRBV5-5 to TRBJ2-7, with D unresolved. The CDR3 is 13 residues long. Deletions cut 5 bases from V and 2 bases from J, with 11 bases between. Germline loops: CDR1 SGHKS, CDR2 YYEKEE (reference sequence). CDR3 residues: CASRVEPTYEQYF. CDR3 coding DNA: TGTGCCAGCAGGGTGGAGCCTACCTACGAGCAGTACTTC.

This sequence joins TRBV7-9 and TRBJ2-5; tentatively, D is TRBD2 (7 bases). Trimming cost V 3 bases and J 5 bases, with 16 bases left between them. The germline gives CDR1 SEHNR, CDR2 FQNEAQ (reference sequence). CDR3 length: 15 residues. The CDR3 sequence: CASSFFAGAGETQYF. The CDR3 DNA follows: TGTGCCAGCAGCTTCTTCGCGGGGGCGGGGGAGACCCAGTACTTC.

CDR3 sequence: CASSFRSRGSNQPQHF. DNA of the CDR3: TGTGCCAGCAGTTTTCGTAGTCGGGGTAGCAATCAGCCCCAGCATTTT. This chain uses TRBV28 with TRBJ1-5; D remains unclear. Between the trimmed V and J ends, which lost 3 bases and 0 bases, there was a span of 12 bases. CDR1 and CDR2 from the germline V gene are MDHEN and SYDVKM. The CDR3 runs to 16 residues.

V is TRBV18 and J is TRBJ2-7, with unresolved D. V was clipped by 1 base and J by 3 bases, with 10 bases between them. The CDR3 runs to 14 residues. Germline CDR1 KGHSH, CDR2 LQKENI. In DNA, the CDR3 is TGTGCCAGCTCACCACGGTCCTGGGACTACGAGCAGTACTTC. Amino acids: CASSPRSWDYEQYF.

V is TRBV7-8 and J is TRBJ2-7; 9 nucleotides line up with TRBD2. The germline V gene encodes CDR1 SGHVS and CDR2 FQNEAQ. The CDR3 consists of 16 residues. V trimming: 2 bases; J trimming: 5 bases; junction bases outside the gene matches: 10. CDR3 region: CASSLNSGSFADEQYF. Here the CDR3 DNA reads TGTGCCAGCAGCTTAAATAGCGGGAGTTTTGCGGACGAGCAGTACTTC.

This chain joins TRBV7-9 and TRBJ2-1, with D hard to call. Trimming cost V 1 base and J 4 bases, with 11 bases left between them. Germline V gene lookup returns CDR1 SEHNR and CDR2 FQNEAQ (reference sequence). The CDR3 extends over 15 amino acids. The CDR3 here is CASSLVVSGYNEQFF. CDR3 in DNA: TGTGCCAGCAGCTTAGTAGTATCCGGGTACAATGAGCAGTTCTTC.

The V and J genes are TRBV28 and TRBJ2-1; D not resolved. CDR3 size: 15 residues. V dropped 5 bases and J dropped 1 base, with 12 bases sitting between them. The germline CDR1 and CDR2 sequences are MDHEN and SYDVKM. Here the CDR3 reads CASSPTQISYNEQFF. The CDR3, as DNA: TGTGCCAGCAGTCCCACTCAAATATCCTACAATGAGCAGTTCTTC.